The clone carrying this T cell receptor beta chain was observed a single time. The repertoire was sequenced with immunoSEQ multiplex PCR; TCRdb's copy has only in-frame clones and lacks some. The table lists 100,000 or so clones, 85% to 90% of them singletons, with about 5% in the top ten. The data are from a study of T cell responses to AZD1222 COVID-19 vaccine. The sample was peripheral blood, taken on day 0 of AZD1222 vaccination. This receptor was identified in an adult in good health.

The CDR3: CASSFGGASYEQYF. The DNA of the CDR3 is TGTGCCAGCAGCTTCGGGGGGGCCTCCTACGAGCAGTACTTC. V usage is TRBV14 and J usage is TRBJ2-7; 8 bases are shared with TRBD2. V shed 5 bases and J 0 bases; nucleotides not matched to a gene: 3. The germline V gene encodes CDR1 SGHDN and CDR2 FVKESK. The CDR3 consists of 14 residues. Supplemented by reference TRBV14 and TRBJ2-7, the full variable domain reads EAGVTQFPSHSVIEKGQTVTLRCDPISGHDNLYWYRRVMGKEIKFLLHFVKESKQDESGMPNNRFLAERTGGTYSTLKVQPAELEDSGVYFCASSFGGASYEQYFGPGTRLTVT.